Included here is one T cell receptor (beta chain) sequence, with context. The antigen remains unidentified. Read coverage stops 3 residues before the CDR3 terminus; the germline J gene supplies the remainder. The CDR3 contains 15 residues. The germline V gene has CDR1 SGHVS and CDR2 FNYEAQ. This sample is part of a study of T cells in women clearing cervical HPV infection. Data came from immunoSEQ multiplex PCR; TCRdb stores just in-frame clones and leaves some out. The ten top clones account for 6% to 7%, within a sample of fewer than 30,000 clones. Notes on the study in general: Richness differences could reflect unmeasured T-cell content per sample. Timing of associations relative to infection is unclear; T-cell subsets were not isolated.

This TCR was sampled from a woman between 18 and 70 years old with a cervical HPV16 infection that either progressed to CIN3+ or cleared (not recorded which). Sequences were obtained from blood buffy coat. The chain is built from TRBV7-6 and TRBJ2-3; a weak D match, TRBD2 (5 bases). CDR3 DNA (partial): TGTGCCAGCAGCCCAAGAGGGTTTATCGGAGAGACG. Encoded protein: CASSPRGFIGET. The entire CDR3 is CASSPRGFIGETQYF.